This TCR beta chain was sequenced in a study of siplizumab effects on memory and regulatory T cells. This clone was observed a single time. Its specificity is unknown. Sequenced by immunoSEQ multiplex PCR; TCRdb stores in-frame clones only, minus some. Found here are 90,000 to 95,000 clones, 93% of them singletons; the top ten hold approximately 5.9%. In germline, CDR1 is SEHNR, CDR2 FQNEAQ (reference sequence). The V end was cut by 3 bases, the J end by 0 bases, with 11 bases between. The CDR3 contains 16 residues. Overall study findings and caveats: Unstimulated subsets were the mapping target of only a minor fraction of alloreactive clones. Siplizumab significantly decreased alloreactive sequences from unstimulated CD4+ memory cells.

Sequenced material: CD8+ T cells sorted from blood. The chain couples TRBV7-9 to TRBJ2-2; D assignment may be TRBD1 or TRBD2 (6 bases each). The source is a human donor in good health. CDR3 amino acids: CASSFIGGPNTGELFF. The CDR3 bases are TGTGCCAGCAGCTTCATAGGGGGGCCGAACACCGGGGAGCTGTTTTTT.